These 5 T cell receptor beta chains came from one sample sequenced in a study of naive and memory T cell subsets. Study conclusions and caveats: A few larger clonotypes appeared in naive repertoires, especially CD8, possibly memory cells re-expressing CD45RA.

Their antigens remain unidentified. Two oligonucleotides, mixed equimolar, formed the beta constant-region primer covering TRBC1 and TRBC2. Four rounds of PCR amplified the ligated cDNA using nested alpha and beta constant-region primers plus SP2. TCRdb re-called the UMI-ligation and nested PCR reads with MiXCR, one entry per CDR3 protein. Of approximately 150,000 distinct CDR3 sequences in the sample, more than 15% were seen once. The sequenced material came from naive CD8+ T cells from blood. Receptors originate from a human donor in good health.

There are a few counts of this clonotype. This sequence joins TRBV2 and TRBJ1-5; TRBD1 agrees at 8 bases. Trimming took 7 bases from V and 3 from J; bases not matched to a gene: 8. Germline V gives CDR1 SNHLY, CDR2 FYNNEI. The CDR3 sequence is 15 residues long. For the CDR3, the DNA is TGTGCCAGCACCGAAGGGACAGGCGCCAATCAGCCCCAGCATTTT. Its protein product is CASTEGTGANQPQHF.

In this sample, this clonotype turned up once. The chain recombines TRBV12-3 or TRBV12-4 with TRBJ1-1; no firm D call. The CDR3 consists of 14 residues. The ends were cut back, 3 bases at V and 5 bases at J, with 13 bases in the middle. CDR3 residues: CASSFFGWETEAFF. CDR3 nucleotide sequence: TGTGCCAGCAGTTTTTTTGGGTGGGAGACTGAAGCTTTCTTT.

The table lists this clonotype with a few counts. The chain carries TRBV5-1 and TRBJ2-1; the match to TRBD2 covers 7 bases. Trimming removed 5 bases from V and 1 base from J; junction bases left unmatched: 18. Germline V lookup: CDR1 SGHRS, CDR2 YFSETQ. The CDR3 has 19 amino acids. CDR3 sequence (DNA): TGCGCCAGCAGTTCCCGGGGACTACCTGTTCATTCATCCTACAATGAGCAGTTCTTC. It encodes CASSSRGLPVHSSYNEQFF.

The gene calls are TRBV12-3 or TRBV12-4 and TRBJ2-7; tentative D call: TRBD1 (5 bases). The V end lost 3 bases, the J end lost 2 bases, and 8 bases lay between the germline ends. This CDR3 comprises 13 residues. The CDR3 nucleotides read TGTGCCAGCAGTTTGACAGTCGCCTACGAGCAGTACTTC. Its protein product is CASSLTVAYEQYF.

CDR3 region: CASSQDPGSPPQHF. The CDR3 bases are TGCGCCAGCAGCCAAGATCCGGGGTCACCACCCCAGCATTTT. The chain employs TRBV4-1 and TRBJ1-5; D is ambiguous. Deletions cut 0 bases from V and 10 bases from J, with 13 bases between. This CDR3 has 14 residues. CDR1 and CDR2 from the germline V gene are MGHRA and YSYEKL.